The present T cell receptor beta chain was sequenced within a study of cytomegalovirus exposure and HLA in healthy donors (dated by TCRdb to 2017 to 2019). For the wider study: In an earlier analysis of some 610 of the donors, approximately 260 Gb of sequence data and just under 120 million unique TCR beta sequences from about 180 million T cells were reported. Around 320 gigabases of sequencing data and around 87 million unique TCR sequences were included in an early release covering about 700 HLA-typed donors. Among the roughly 400 genotyped donors, around 81% belonged to the genetic ancestry cluster associated with self-reported Caucasian donors. The study was designed to test whether signatures of past pathogen exposure could be identified by cataloging public T cell receptors. The study used immunosequencing to profile the T cell repertoires of some 600 subjects and linked those repertoires to cytomegalovirus serostatus. In addition to the first cohort of around 670 subjects, a separate validation cohort of about 120 different subjects was used. To predict cytomegalovirus infection status, the study brought together high-throughput TCR immunosequencing, statistical association of individual TCRs with disease status, and machine learning. In a later analysis, previously published TCR beta repertoires from about 640 donors were re-analyzed and high-resolution HLA genotyping was added so that TCR occurrence patterns could be studied. The later analysis used no new phenotypic data to find candidate immune exposures, relying instead on TCR beta sequences and their occurrence across donors. To decide whether each TCR beta V gene segment behaved as functional or pseudogenic, an earlier analysis of some 580 of the donors relied on high-throughput TCR beta sequencing. Donor age, sex, ethnicity and CMV serostatus were compiled together with the repertoire data. Genome-wide SNP genotypes for about 65% of the roughly 670 donors were used in a later genetic analysis, which treated that subset as a discovery cohort. Every repertoire in the discovery cohort had been generated on one and the same sequencing platform. HLA typing covered class I and class II loci at four-digit resolution. The number of typed donors differed by locus: about 629-630 for A, B, C, DRB1 and DQB1; some 500 for DQA1; 606 for DPA1; and 400 to 480 for DPB1. Because of strong linkage in the cohort, a few DR-DQ haplotypes were treated as single units for association and clustering. Among some 400 genotyped donors of the cohort, an average of about 240,000 unique TCR beta nucleotide sequences were sequenced per donor, roughly a sixth of them non-productive. Results and caveats for the whole study, not just this receptor: Several of the top co-occurrence clusters appeared to be linked to parvovirus B19, influenza, CMV and Epstein-Barr virus, according to a later analysis. Only TCR beta chains were sequenced in this cohort, and the absence of alpha or paired-chain data limited detectable features. A further reported finding was that TCR beta sequences accurately predicted the HLA-A and HLA-B alleles for most subjects in the first cohort. A later analysis associated some 17,000 TCR beta sequences with specific HLA alleles at a false discovery rate of 0.05. In an earlier analysis of fewer than 700 of the donors, most TCR beta V segments appeared in productive rearrangements about 87% or about 30% of the time, broadly matching IMGT annotations. In vitro tests confirmed that a few of the cytomegalovirus-associated TCR beta chains recognize cytomegalovirus antigens. Across donors, most TCR sequences were observed very rarely, whereas some public TCRs were present in many individuals. The authors suggested that the approach could potentially be generalized to other disease states and immunological phenotypes. In a later analysis, the rate of TCR association differed among HLA loci, with DRB1 alleles having the most associated TCRs and HLA-C alleles having the fewest. When HLA alleles, especially DR and DQ, strongly co-occurred, attributing TCR associations to individual alleles was difficult. In a later analysis, HLA-associated TCR beta chains were found to be more clonally expanded and to have lower generation probabilities than equally common non-associated chains. Roughly uniform sequencing depth across donors was assumed in presence/absence analyses, although this assumption may not hold. In a later genetic analysis, a missense DCLRE1C variant was associated with V-gene and J-gene trimming of TCR beta chains, and the association was replicated in an independent cohort. In the study, approximately 160 TCR beta chains were listed as associated with cytomegalovirus. Correlated functional status among segregating V segments might reflect linkage disequilibrium, but an unknown experimental factor could not be ruled out. In both the original and validation cohorts, the classifier was reported to diagnose cytomegalovirus status with high specificity and sensitivity. A later analysis found that most CMV-associated TCR beta chains appeared HLA-restricted, with HLA associations seemingly driven largely by CMV exposure. Because counts were too low, roughly 17 rarely observed V segments, including chromosome 9 orphons, were left out of the earlier analysis of 500 to 750 of the donors. The sequencing pipeline was judged likely to have produced a cluster of highly shared sequence variants as a technical artifact. Compared with the approximately 600-donor mean, donors in an Asian-associated ancestry cluster had fewer N-insertions in productive TCRs, according to a later genetic analysis. Because HLA typing was unavailable for some donors at each locus, only the typed subset was used in association tests. Some IMGT-functional V segments, including TRBV6-2 and TRBV6-3, could not be told apart with the 87-base-pair reads, so those segments were excluded. CMV serostatus was the only immune exposure information available for the cohort.

This clone was detected only a few times. Its antigen has not been determined. No base quality information exists; no much larger clone differs at one position. The library was obtained by the immunoSEQ multiplex PCR assay. For the multiplex PCR, a mixture combining 60 forward primers for TCR Vbeta segments and 13 reverse primers for TCR Jbeta segments was used. A multiplex PCR assay on genomic DNA amplified the CDR3 region of rearranged TCR beta genes. The amplified TCR beta libraries were sequenced on the Illumina HiSeq System as 87-base-pair reads. In the source study's methods: A later analysis counted approximately 76 million unique TCR beta chains across the 690 or so repertoires, and 9.5 million to 11 million of these chains were shared by at least two donors. To remove PCR and sequencing errors, raw reads were error-corrected and collapsed into unique sequences using a nearest-neighbor algorithm that merged closely related sequences. V, D and J gene segments were assigned by aligning CDR3 sequences to IMGT reference sequences. For a sequence to be retained, at least a six-nucleotide match to both a V gene segment and a J gene segment was required. Rearrangements were called productive when the CDR3 lacked stop codons and stayed in frame with V and J; all others were non-productive. CDR3 was defined according to IMGT convention as the region running from the second conserved V-encoded cysteine to the conserved J-encoded phenylalanine. Sequences without an unambiguous match to a single V gene segment were excluded from the earlier analysis of 587 of the donors. An earlier analysis of fewer than 750 of the donors called V segments functional above 56.7% productive rearrangements and segregating when the between-donor standard deviation exceeded 5%. A statistical classification framework was built to diagnose cytomegalovirus status from the catalog of TCR beta chain sequences. In a later analysis, TCR nucleotide sequences were compared against IMGT/GENE-DB human TR gene sequences so that V and J genes could be assigned. In a later analysis, CDR3 sequences and most-parsimonious VDJ recombination scenarios were assigned using the TCRdist pipeline. A later analysis defined each TCR beta chain by its CDR3 amino acid sequence plus V-gene family, and excluded reads lacking a unique V-gene family. As a way to deal with suspected cross-contamination and a sequencing artifact, a later analysis dropped nearly 600 nucleotide sequences that were highly shared and had low generation probability. In a later analysis, a clonal expansion index was calculated for each public chain from normalized within-repertoire ranks of inferred template counts. In a later analysis, generation probabilities were computed using a VDJ recombination model fitted to out-of-frame rearrangements, and the results were checked against IGoR. In a later analysis, hypergeometric tests were used to score TCR-TCR, TCR-HLA and TCR-CMV co-occurrence, with a repertoire-size bias correction applied to TCR pairs. In a later analysis, false discovery rates were estimated by permuting HLA or CMV assignments 20 times. In a later analysis, co-occurring TCRs were grouped with DBSCAN, and TCRdist sequence similarity was added when clustering was performed within HLA-allele-positive subsets. Repertoires with fewer than 30,000 or more than 120,000 public chains were left out of co-occurrence clustering, as were five repertoires with anomalous nucleotide sharing. TCRdb re-hosts the immuneACCESS table, in-frame sequences only. Its copies lack some clones; in the studies checked, an unresolved V gene accounts for under half of them, and the cause for the rest is not known. The DNA was the basis for D and trimming; V, J and clone size are from that table. This sample has roughly 86,000 clones in its table, and just over 70% of those were observed once. 8.2% of the sample belongs to the ten largest clones.

The cohort consisted of 650 to 850 healthy bone marrow donors. Cohort members were all nominally healthy when sampled, although unrecorded immune exposures were likely present. The donor tested CMV seronegative, placing the donor among the roughly 340 seronegative members of the cohort. A peripheral blood sample was collected from each donor, and TCR beta sequencing was performed on peripheral blood mononuclear cells. Genomic DNA extraction from the blood cell samples was performed with the Qiagen DNeasy Blood Extraction Kit. Via the germline V gene, CDR1 is MDHEN and CDR2 SYDVKM. The cysteine opens and the phenylalanine closes a CDR3 of 16 amino acids. The read is trimmed to its CDR3 DNA, 48 bases read in frame from base 1. The V end loses 3 bases and the J end loses 1 base, and a stretch of 14 bases separates them.

The sequencing sample was made of PBMCs. The sequence was collected from a man aged 60-69 years in good health and CMV-seronegative. The chain links TRBV28 with TRBJ2-3; the best D guess is TRBD2, with 6 bases matching. The CDR3 in this case is CASSLIGGSGTDTQYF. The DNA reads TGTGCCAGCAGTTTGATCGGGGGATCCGGCACAGATACGCAGTATTTT.